A single sample is the source of the 28 T cell receptor beta chains below, sequenced in a study. TCRdb itself ran the 5' RACE reads through MiXCR, one entry per CDR3 protein. The sample includes more than 9,500 distinct CDR3 sequences, 25% to 30% seen only once; the top ten take roughly 3.2%. Cells sorted as Tregs were CD4+, CD25+ and CD127-/low. Sequences were obtained from Tregs sorted from blood. Every receptor here comes from a female donor with breast cancer.

Regarding this clonotype: This may come from a read error, since a much larger clone is one base off. The chain combines TRBV6-2 or TRBV6-3 with TRBJ1-5, with D uncertain. This CDR3 spans 13 amino acids. Germline-derived CDR1 and CDR2 are MNHEY and SVGEGT. The CDR3 loop is CAGSFDSNQPQHF. Here the CDR3 DNA reads TGTGCCGGCAGTTTTGATAGCAATCAGCCCCAGCATTTT.

Sample share makes this clonotype medium-sized. The CDR3 nucleotides read TGTGCCAGCAGTGCCGGGACAGTAACCTACACTGAAGCTTTCTTT. Amino acid sequence: CASSAGTVTYTEAFF. The chain combines TRBV6-1 with TRBJ1-1, with TRBD1 identical over 7 bases. Germline CDR1 is MNHNS and CDR2 is SASEGT. V shed 4 bases and J 3 bases; nucleotides not matched to a gene: 8. The CDR3 is made up of 15 amino acids.

In the case of this clonotype: A read error may explain this, as a much larger clone is one base away. The chain joins TRBV9 to TRBJ2-1, with 7 bases identical to TRBD2. The CDR3 consists of 14 residues. Trimming at V came to 3 bases and at J to 6 bases, leaving 6 bases not matched to a gene. CDR1 and CDR2 from the germline V gene are SGDLS and YYNGEE. The DNA of the CDR3 is TGTGCCAGCAGCGCTTCGACTAGCTGCAATGAGCAGTTCTTC. Translation gives CASSASTSCNEQFF. The full variable domain, with the rest looked up from reference TRBV9 and TRBJ2-1, is DSGVTQTPKHLITATGQRVTLRCSPRSGDLSVYWYQQSLDQGLQFLIQYYNGEERAKGNILERFSAQQFPDLHSELNLSSLELGDSALYFCASSASTSCNEQFFGPGTRLTVL.

By sample fraction, this clonotype is medium-sized. V is TRBV4-1 and J is TRBJ2-1; tentatively, D is TRBD1 (5 bases). The germline V gene has CDR1 MGHRA and CDR2 YSYEKL. Trimming stripped 4 bases from V and 6 bases from J, with 7 bases between. The CDR3 totals 12 residues. The CDR3 nucleotides are TGCGCCAGCAGCCCCGACAGCAATGAGCAGTTCTTC. This translates into CASSPDSNEQFF.

About this clonotype: The conserved final phenylalanine or tryptophan is absent from the CDR3, which likely points to a read error. The DNA is omitted, as the CDR3 cannot be located on it reliably, and the CDR3 follows TCRdb's listing. The chain carries TRBV12-3 or TRBV12-4 and TRBJ2-7. The CDR3 is 13 residues long, ends included. CDR3 sequence reads: CASSLTGAYEQYP.

This clonotype was recorded only once. At one of its ends the junction is not consistent with the germline gene, which may arise from a read error. The CDR3 coding sequence is TGTGCTAGTGATCCCGGACTAGCGGGAGTTTACAATGAGCAGTCCTTC. It specifies CASDPGLAGVYNEQSF. This chain connects TRBV12-5 to TRBJ2-1, with 13 positions matching TRBD2. This CDR3 region has 16 residues. From germline, CDR1 is LGHNT and CDR2 FRNRAP.

In its sample, this clonotype is medium-sized. The rearrangement joins TRBV10-3 to TRBJ2-7; D not certain. The CDR3 contains 12 residues. Trimming pared 3 bases from V and 1 base from J, leaving 4 bases between. Germline loops: CDR1 ENHRY, CDR2 SYGVKD. In nucleotides, the CDR3 is TGTGCCATCAGTGACCCATCCTACGAGCAGTACTTC. Residues: CAISDPSYEQYF.

This clonotype was picked up a small number of times. It may be a read error: a sequence one base away is much more abundant. The V and J genes are TRBV20-1 and TRBJ1-1; D remains unclear. The CDR3 has 15 amino acids. Germline CDR1 and CDR2: DFQATT and SNEGSKA (reference sequence). V dropped 0 bases and J dropped 1 base, with 12 bases sitting between them. CDR3 in DNA: TGCAGTGCTAGAGAGGGAGGCAGGAGGAACACTGAAGCTTTCTTT. Protein: CSAREGGRRNTEAFF.

This clonotype was found many times. The rearrangement joins TRBV12-3 or TRBV12-4 to TRBJ1-2; no clear D gene. The CDR3 contains 13 residues. Trimming stripped 8 bases from V and 8 bases from J, with 18 bases between. The CDR3 is CASLGIGLEGYTF. For the CDR3, the DNA is TGTGCCAGCTTGGGTATAGGGCTCGAGGGCTACACCTTC.

The chain has TRBV30 and TRBJ2-1; D not resolved. V lost 2 bases to trimming and J lost 1 base, with 9 bases between them. Germline CDR1 and CDR2: GTSNPN and SVGIG (reference sequence). There are 14 residues in the CDR3. Here the CDR3 DNA reads TGTGCCTGGAGTCCCCGCGGATCCTACAATGAGCAGTTCTTC. Translating it yields CAWSPRGSYNEQFF.

This clonotype is termed medium-sized. The chain uses TRBV4-1 and TRBJ1-1; TRBD1 might be the D (5 bases). The CDR3 extends over 14 amino acids. Trimming stripped 6 bases from V and 1 base from J, with 12 bases between. CDR1 and CDR2 from the germline V gene are MGHRA and YSYEKL. Here the CDR3 reads CASRGTLKNTEAFF. The CDR3 DNA sequence: TGCGCCAGCAGGGGGACGCTTAAGAACACTGAAGCTTTCTTT.

This chain connects TRBV15 to TRBJ2-3; 10 positions match TRBD1. V trimming: 8 bases; J trimming: 6 bases; junction bases outside the gene matches: 2. Germline V gives CDR1 LNHNV, CDR2 YYDKDF (reference sequence). The CDR3 contains 12 residues. CDR3 sequence (DNA): TGTGCCACCGGACAGGGGGTCGATACGCAGTATTTT. Encoded protein: CATGQGVDTQYF.

The V call is TRBV5-1, the J call TRBJ1-1; 8 positions agree with TRBD1. CDR3 size: 14 residues. Germline CDR1 reads SGHRS; CDR2 reads YFSETQ. The V gene end was trimmed by 4 bases and the J gene end by 1 base; junction bases not matched to a gene: 3. CDR3 protein: CASSDRGPNTEAFF. CDR3 DNA: TGCGCCAGCAGCGACAGGGGACCGAACACTGAAGCTTTCTTT.

In regard to this clonotype: A much larger clone differs from this one at a single base, so this may be a read error. The gene calls are TRBV11-2 and TRBJ2-3; TRBD2 is a possible D gene (5 bases). CDR3 length: 15 residues. Per the germline V gene, CDR1 is SGHAT and CDR2 is FQNNGV. The CDR3 loop is CVSSGRHGNTDTQYF. CDR3 DNA sequence: TGTGTCAGCAGCGGCCGACATGGAAACACAGATACGCAGTATTTT.

The rearrangement links TRBV5-5 to TRBJ2-3, with D possibly matching TRBD2 (5 bases). Germline lookup yields CDR1 SGHKS and CDR2 YYEKEE (reference sequence). Trimming took 0 bases from V and 4 from J, leaving 9 bases between them. The CDR3 consists of 14 residues. The CDR3 nucleotides are TGTGCCAGCAGCTTGGTGACTACCTCAGATACGCAGTATTTT. Protein sequence: CASSLVTTSDTQYF.

By frequency in the sample, this clonotype is medium-sized. The CDR3 protein is CASAGGSYEQYF. The CDR3 nucleotides read TGCGCCAGCGCAGGGGGTTCCTACGAGCAGTACTTC. J is TRBJ2-7 and V is TRBV4-1; 7 bases align to TRBD1. J was trimmed by 1 base and V by 8 bases; bases with no gene match: 2. CDR1 and CDR2 (germline): MGHRA, YSYEKL. This CDR3 region has 12 residues.

The rearrangement joins TRBV6-5 to TRBJ2-3, with D tentatively TRBD1 or TRBD2 (5 bases each). The CDR3 length is 13 residues. The germline CDR1 and CDR2 sequences are MNHEY and SVGAGI. V was trimmed by 6 bases and J by 0 bases, leaving 7 bases between them. The CDR3 region is CASSRDSTDTQYF. In nucleotides, the CDR3 is TGTGCCAGCAGCCGGGACAGCACAGATACGCAGTATTTT.

At least ten counts were recorded for this clonotype. V and J are TRBV7-9 and TRBJ2-7, with 9 bases identical to TRBD2. J lost 5 bases, V lost 5 bases, and 16 bases had no gene match. The CDR3 length is 17 residues. Germline V gene data show CDR1 as SEHNR and CDR2 as FQNEAQ (reference sequence). The CDR3: CASSGPGLAAAENEQYF. As DNA, the CDR3 is TGTGCCAGCAGCGGACCGGGACTAGCCGCCGCGGAGAACGAGCAGTACTTC.

Relative to its sample, this clonotype is medium-sized. The V and J genes are TRBV6-5 and TRBJ1-1; D is undetermined. Trimming removed 2 bases at V and 4 bases at J, with 8 bases between. This CDR3 contains 13 residues. The V gene's germline CDR1 is MNHEY and CDR2 SVGAGI. The CDR3 sequence is CASSYRVGTEAFF. CDR3 DNA sequence: TGTGCCAGCAGTTACAGGGTGGGCACTGAAGCTTTCTTT.

This clonotype was seen a few times. The J gene is TRBJ1-5, the V gene TRBV4-1; D unclear. This CDR3 comprises 14 residues. Trimming cost V 2 bases and J 2 bases, with 7 bases left between them. Germline assignment: CDR1 MGHRA and CDR2 YSYEKL. The CDR3 region has the DNA TGCGCCAGCAGCCAAAATTTCGGCAATCAGCCCCAGCATTTT. Translated: CASSQNFGNQPQHF.

This clonotype occurred many times. This chain joins TRBV5-6 and TRBJ1-1; TRBD1 aligns across 8 bases. J gave up 9 bases and V 3 bases, and 4 bases lay outside the gene matches. In germline, CDR1 is SGHDT, CDR2 YYEEEE. The CDR3 totals 12 residues. The CDR3 spells CASSSRQGKAFF. The DNA for the CDR3 is TGTGCCAGCAGCTCTAGACAGGGGAAAGCTTTCTTT.

The chain recombines TRBV5-1 with TRBJ2-3; D is uncertain. V shed 4 bases and J shed 3 bases, with 6 bases lying between them. Germline loops: CDR1 SGHRS, CDR2 YFSETQ. This CDR3 has 12 residues. The CDR3 spells CASSKRTDTQYF. CDR3 coding DNA: TGCGCCAGCAGCAAACGAACAGATACGCAGTATTTT.

The chain uses TRBV12-3 or TRBV12-4 and TRBJ1-5; D is perhaps TRBD1 (5 bases). V gave up 5 bases and J gave up 5 bases, with 13 bases separating them. The CDR3 runs 14 residues. CDR3 region: CASSTRGIDQPQHF. CDR3 nucleotide sequence: TGTGCCAGCAGTACCCGGGGGATCGATCAGCCCCAGCATTTT.

In its sample, this clonotype was seen a few times. The chain employs TRBV11-2 and TRBJ2-7; D might be TRBD2 (6 bases). Trimming removed 1 base at V and 1 base at J, with 11 bases between. Germline-derived CDR1 and CDR2 are SGHAT and FQNNGV. The CDR3 runs to 15 residues. This CDR3 is CASSLVGGGSYEQYF. The CDR3 DNA reads as TGTGCCAGCAGCTTAGTCGGGGGAGGATCCTACGAGCAGTACTTC.

The chain employs TRBV7-8 and TRBJ2-1; D gene uncertain. CDR3 length: 18 amino acids. Germline assignment: CDR1 SGHVS and CDR2 FQNEAQ. Deletions cut 7 bases from V and 0 bases from J, with 22 bases between. CDR3 in amino acids: CASKPTFTTTFSYNEQFF. In DNA form, the CDR3 reads TGTGCCAGCAAGCCTACATTTACTACGACGTTCTCCTACAATGAGCAGTTCTTC.

As for this clonotype: A much more abundant neighbour one base away suggests this may be a read error. This rearrangement joins TRBV2 to TRBJ1-1; 7 bases map to TRBD1. From germline, CDR1 is SNHLY and CDR2 FYNNEI. The CDR3 loop spans 14 amino acids. Unmatched junction bases numbered 9, after V lost 8 bases and J lost 3 bases. In DNA form, the CDR3 reads TGTGCCAGCTGGCCGACCAGGGGGGACACTGAAGCTTTCTTT. Translating it yields CASWPTRGDTEAFF. The full variable domain, in which reference TRBV2 and TRBJ1-1 provide the parts outside the CDR3, is EPEVTQTPSHQVTQMGQEVILRCVPISNHLYFYWYRQILGQKVEFLVSFYNNEISEKSEIFDDQFSVERPDGSNFTLKIRSTKLEDSAMYFCASWPTRGDTEAFFGQGTRLTVV.

This clonotype was seen many times. J is TRBJ1-5 and V is TRBV7-9; D is undetermined. Deletions cut 4 bases from V and 4 bases from J, with 14 bases between. The CDR3 runs to 15 residues. Germline V gives CDR1 SEHNR, CDR2 FQNEAQ (reference sequence). For the CDR3, the DNA is TGTGCCAGCAGCTCGGGCCCCGACGGGAATCAGCCCCAGCATTTT. Protein sequence: CASSSGPDGNQPQHF.

Notes on this clonotype: A clone one base away is much larger, so this may be a read error. The rearrangement joins TRBV15 to TRBJ1-2; D gene uncertain. This CDR3 has 12 amino acids. V was cut by 5 bases and J by 6 bases, with 10 bases left in between. In germline, CDR1 is LNHNV, CDR2 YYDKDF (reference sequence). The CDR3 sequence: CATSDPPDGYTF. CDR3 bases: TGTGCCACCAGCGACCCTCCAGATGGCTACACCTTC. Supplemented by reference TRBV15 and TRBJ1-2, the full variable domain reads DAMVIQNPRYQVTQFGKPVTLSCSQTLNHNVMYWYQQKSSQAPKLLFHYYDKDFNNEADTPDNFQSRRPNTSFCFLDIRSPGLGDTAMYLCATSDPPDGYTFGSGTRLTVV.